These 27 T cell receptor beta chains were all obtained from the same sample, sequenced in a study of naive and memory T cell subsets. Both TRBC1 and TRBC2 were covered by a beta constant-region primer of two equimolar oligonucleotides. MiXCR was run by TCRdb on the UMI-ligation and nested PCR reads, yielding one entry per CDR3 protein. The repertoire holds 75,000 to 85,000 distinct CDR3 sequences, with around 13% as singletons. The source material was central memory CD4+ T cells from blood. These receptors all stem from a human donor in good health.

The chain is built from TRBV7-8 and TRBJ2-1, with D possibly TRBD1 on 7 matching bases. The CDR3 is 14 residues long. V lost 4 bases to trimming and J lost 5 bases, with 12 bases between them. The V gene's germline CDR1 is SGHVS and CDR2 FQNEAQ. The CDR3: CASSWQGEDNEQFF. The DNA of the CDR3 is TGTGCCAGCAGCTGGCAGGGGGAGGACAATGAGCAGTTCTTC.

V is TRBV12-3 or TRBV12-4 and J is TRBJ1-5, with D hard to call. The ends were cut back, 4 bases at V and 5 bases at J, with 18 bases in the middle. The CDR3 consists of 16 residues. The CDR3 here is CASSYLGGLLYQPQHF. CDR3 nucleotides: TGTGCCAGCAGTTATCTAGGAGGTCTGCTTTATCAGCCCCAGCATTTT.

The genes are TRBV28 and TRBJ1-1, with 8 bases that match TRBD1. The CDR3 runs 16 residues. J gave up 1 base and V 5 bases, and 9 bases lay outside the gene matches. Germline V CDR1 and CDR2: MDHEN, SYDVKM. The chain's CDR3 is CASSPGGEKRNTEAFF. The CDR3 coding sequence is TGTGCCAGCAGTCCAGGGGGCGAGAAGAGGAACACTGAAGCTTTCTTT.

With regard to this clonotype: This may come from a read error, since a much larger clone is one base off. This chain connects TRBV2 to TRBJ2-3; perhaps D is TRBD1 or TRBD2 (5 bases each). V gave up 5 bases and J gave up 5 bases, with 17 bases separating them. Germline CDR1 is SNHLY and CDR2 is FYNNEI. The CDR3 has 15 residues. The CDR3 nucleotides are TGTGCCAGCAGTCCCCTGGGACGTCGCCAAGATACGCAGTATTTT. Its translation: CASSPLGRRQDTQYF.

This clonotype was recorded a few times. The CDR3 protein is CASAPITGGAGQPQHF. CDR3 bases: TGCGCCAGCGCCCCAATTACAGGGGGCGCGGGGCAGCCCCAGCATTTT. The chain links TRBV10-2 to TRBJ1-5, with TRBD1 identical over 9 bases. CDR3 length equals 16 residues. CDR1 and CDR2 (germline): WSHSY, SAAADI. V lost 8 bases, J lost 7 bases, and 15 bases stayed unmatched.

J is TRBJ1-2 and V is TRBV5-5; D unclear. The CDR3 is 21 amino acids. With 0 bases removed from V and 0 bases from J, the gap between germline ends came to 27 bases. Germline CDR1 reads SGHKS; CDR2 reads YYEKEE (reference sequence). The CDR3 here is CASSLEVSGRVRGGSNYGYTF. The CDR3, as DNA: TGTGCCAGCAGCTTGGAGGTTTCAGGTCGAGTCCGAGGAGGATCTAACTATGGCTACACCTTC.

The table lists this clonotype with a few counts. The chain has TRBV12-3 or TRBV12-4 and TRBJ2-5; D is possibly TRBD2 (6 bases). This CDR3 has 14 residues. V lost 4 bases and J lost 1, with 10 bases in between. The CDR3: CASSSSSAQETQYF. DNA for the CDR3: TGTGCCAGCAGTTCATCTAGCGCCCAAGAGACCCAGTACTTC.

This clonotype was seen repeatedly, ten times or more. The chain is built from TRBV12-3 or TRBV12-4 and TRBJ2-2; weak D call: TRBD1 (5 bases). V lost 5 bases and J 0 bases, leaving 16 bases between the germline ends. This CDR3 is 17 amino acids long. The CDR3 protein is CASSRLGRATNTGELFF. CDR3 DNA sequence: TGTGCCAGCAGTCGCCTGGGGCGCGCTACGAACACCGGGGAGCTGTTTTTT.

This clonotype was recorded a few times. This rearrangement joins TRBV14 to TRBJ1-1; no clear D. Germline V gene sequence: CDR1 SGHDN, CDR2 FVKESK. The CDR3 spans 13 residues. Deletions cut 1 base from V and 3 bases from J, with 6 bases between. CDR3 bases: TGTGCCAGCAGCCAAGGGCTTTACACTGAAGCTTTCTTT. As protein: CASSQGLYTEAFF.

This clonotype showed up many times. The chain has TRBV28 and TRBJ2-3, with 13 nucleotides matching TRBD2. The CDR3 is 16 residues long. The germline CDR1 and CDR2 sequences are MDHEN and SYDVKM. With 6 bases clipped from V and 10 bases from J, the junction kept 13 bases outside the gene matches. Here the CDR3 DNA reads TGTGCCAGCAGCTTGACTAGCGGGAGGTCCATCGGGGCGCAGTATTTT. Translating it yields CASSLTSGRSIGAQYF.

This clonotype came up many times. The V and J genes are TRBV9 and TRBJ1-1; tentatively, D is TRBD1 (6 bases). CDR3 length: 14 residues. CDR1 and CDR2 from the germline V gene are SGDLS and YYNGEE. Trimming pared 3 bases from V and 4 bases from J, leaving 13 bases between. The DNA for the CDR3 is TGTGCCAGCAGCGGATCACGGGGGCGCACTGAAGCTTTCTTT. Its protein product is CASSGSRGRTEAFF.

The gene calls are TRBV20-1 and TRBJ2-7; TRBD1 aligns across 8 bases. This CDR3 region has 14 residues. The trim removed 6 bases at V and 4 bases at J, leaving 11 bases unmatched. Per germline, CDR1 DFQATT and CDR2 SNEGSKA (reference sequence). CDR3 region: CSAPGQGKSYEQYF. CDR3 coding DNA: TGCAGTGCCCCAGGACAGGGAAAATCGTACGAGCAGTACTTC.

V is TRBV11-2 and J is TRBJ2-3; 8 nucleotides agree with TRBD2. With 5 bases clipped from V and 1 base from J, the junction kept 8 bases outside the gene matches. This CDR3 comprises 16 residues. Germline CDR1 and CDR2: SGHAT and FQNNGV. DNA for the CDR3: TGTGCCAGCAGCCTGGGGCGGCGGGAGGGCACAGATACGCAGTATTTT. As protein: CASSLGRREGTDTQYF.

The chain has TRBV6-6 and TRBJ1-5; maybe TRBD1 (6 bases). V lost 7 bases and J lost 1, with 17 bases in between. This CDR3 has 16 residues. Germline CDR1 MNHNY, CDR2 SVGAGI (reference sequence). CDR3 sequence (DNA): TGTGCCAGCAAGGGGGATACAAGGTGGAGCAATCAGCCCCAGCATTTT. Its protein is CASKGDTRWSNQPQHF.

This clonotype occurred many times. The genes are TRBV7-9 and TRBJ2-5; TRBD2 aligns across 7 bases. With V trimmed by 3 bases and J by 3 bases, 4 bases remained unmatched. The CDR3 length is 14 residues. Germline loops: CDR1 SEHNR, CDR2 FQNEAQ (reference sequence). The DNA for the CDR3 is TGTGCCAGCAGCTTCGGGACTACAGAAGAGACCCAGTACTTC. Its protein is CASSFGTTEETQYF.

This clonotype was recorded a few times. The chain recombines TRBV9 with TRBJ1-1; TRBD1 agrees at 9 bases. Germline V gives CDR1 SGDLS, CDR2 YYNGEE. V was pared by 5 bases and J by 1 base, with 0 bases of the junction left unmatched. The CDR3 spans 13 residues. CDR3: CASRDRGNTEAFF. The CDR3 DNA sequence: TGTGCCAGCAGGGACAGGGGGAACACTGAAGCTTTCTTT.

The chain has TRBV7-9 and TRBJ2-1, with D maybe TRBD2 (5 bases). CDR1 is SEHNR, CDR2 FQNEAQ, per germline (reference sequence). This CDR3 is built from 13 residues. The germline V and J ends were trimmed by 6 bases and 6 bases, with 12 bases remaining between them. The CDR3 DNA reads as TGTGCCAGCAGGAAGGGCGAGGGCAATGAGCAGTTCTTC. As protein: CASRKGEGNEQFF.

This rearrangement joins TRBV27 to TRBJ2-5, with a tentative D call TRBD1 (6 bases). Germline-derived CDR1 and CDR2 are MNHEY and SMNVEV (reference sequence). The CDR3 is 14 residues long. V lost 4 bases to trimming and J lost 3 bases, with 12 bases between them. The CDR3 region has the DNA TGTGCCAGCAGTTCCGGACAGTCCAAAGAGACCCAGTACTTC. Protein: CASSSGQSKETQYF.

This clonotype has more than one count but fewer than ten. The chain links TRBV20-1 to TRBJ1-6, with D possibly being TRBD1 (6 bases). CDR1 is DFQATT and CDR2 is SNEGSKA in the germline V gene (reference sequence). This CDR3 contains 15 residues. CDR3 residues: CSSPIGGRGGSPLHF. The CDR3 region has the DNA TGCTCCTCCCCCATCGGGGGGCGGGGAGGTTCACCCCTCCACTTT.

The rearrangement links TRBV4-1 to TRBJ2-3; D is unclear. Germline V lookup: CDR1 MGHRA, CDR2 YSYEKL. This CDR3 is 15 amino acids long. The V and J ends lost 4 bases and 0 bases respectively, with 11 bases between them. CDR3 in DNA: TGCGCCAGCAGCCTTCCTGGGGTTAGCACAGATACGCAGTATTTT. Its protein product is CASSLPGVSTDTQYF.

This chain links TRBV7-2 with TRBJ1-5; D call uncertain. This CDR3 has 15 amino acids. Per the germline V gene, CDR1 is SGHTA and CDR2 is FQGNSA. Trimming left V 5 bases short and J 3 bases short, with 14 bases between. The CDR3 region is CASSPTGGTNQPQHF. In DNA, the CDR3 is TGTGCCAGCAGCCCGACGGGTGGTACCAATCAGCCCCAGCATTTT.

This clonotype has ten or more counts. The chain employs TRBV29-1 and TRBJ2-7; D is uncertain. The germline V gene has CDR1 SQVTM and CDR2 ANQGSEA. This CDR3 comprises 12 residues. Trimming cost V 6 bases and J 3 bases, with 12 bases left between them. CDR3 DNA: TGCAGCGTCTCGGACGGAATCTACGAGCAGTACTTC. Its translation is CSVSDGIYEQYF.

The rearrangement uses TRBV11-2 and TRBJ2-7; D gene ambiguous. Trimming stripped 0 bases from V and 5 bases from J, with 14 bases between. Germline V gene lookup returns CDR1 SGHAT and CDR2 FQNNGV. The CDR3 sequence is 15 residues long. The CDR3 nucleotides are TGTGCCAGCAGCTTAGATTACGCGTTGGTGAACGAGCAGTACTTC. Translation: CASSLDYALVNEQYF. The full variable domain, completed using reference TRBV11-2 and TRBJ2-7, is EAGVAQSPRYKIIEKRQSVAFWCNPISGHATLYWYQQILGQGPKLLIQFQNNGVVDDSQLPKDRFSAERLKGVDSTLKIQPAKLEDSAVYLCASSLDYALVNEQYFGPGTRLTVT.

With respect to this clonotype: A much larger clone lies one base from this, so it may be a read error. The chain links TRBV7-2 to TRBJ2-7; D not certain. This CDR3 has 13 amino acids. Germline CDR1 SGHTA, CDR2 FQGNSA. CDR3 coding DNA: TGTGCCAACAGCTTACGGACCGACTACGAGCAGTACTTC. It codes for CANSLRTDYEQYF.

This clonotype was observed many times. The DNA of the CDR3 is TGCGCCAGCAGCTTGACCGGGGGGCGGCAGACCCAGTACTTC. Protein product: CASSLTGGRQTQYF. V and J are TRBV5-1 and TRBJ2-5; TRBD2 might be the D (7 bases). The CDR3 runs 14 residues. Trimming cost V 1 base and J 6 bases, with 13 bases left between them. In germline, CDR1 is SGHRS, CDR2 YFSETQ.

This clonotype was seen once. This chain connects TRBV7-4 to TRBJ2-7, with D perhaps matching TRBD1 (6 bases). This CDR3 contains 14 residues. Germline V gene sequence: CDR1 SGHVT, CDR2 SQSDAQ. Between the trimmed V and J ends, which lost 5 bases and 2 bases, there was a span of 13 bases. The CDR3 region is CASSTGNGTYEQYF. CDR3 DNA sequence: TGTGCCAGCAGCACAGGGAATGGTACCTACGAGCAGTACTTC. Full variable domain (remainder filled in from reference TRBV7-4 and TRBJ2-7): GAGVSQSPRYKVAKRGRDVALRCDSISGHVTLYWYRQTLGQGSEVLTYSQSDAQRDKSGRPSGRFSAERPERSVSTLKIQRTEQGDSAVYLCASSTGNGTYEQYFGPGTRLTVT.

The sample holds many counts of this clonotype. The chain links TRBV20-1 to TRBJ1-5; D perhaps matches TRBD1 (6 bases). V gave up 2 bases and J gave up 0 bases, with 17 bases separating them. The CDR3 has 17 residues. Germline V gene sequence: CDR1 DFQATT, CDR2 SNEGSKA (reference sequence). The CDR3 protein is CSARKPGGTDSNQPQHF. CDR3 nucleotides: TGCAGTGCTAGAAAGCCGGGGGGCACAGATAGCAATCAGCCCCAGCATTTT.